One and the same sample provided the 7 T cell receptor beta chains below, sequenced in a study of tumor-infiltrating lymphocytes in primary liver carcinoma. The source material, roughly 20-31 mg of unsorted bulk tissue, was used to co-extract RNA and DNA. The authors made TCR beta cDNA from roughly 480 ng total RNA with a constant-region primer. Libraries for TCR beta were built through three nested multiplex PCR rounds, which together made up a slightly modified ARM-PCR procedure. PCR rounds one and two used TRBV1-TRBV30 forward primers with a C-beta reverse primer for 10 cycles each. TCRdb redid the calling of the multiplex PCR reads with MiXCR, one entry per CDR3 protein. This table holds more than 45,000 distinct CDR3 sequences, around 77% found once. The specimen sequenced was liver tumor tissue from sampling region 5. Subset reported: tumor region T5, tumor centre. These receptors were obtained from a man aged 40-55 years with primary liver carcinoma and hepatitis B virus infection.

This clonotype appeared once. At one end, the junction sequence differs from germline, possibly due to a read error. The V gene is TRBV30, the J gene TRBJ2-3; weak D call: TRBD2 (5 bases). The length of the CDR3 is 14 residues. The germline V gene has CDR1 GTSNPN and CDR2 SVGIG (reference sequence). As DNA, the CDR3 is TGTGCCTGGAGTACAGTGGACTTCACAGAAACGCAGTATTTT. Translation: CAWSTVDFTETQYF.

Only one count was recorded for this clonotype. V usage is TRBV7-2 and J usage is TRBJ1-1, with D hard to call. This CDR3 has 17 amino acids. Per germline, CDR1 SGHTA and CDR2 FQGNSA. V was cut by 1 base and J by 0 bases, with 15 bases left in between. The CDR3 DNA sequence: TGTGCCAGCAGCTTAGGAGGGAGGGCACCCATGAACACTGAAGCTTTCTTT. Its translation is CASSLGGRAPMNTEAFF.

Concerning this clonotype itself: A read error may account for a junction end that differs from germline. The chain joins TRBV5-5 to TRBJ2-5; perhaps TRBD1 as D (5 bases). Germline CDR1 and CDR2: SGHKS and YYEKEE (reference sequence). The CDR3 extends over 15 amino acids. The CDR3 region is CSSSLVGAGEETQYF. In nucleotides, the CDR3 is TGTTCCAGCAGCTTGGTTGGGGCTGGAGAGGAGACCCAGTACTTC.

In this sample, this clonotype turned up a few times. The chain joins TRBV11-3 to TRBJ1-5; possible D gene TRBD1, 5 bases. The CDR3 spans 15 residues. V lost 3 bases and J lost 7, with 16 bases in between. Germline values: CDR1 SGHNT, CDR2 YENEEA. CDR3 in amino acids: CASSLDLGVVQPQHF. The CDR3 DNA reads TGTGCCAGCAGCTTGGATCTGGGGGTGGTCCAGCCCCAGCATTTT. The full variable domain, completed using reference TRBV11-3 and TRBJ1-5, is EAGVVQSPRYKIIEKKQPVAFWCNPISGHNTLYWYLQNLGQGPELLIRYENEEAVDDSQLPKDRFSAERLKGVDSTLKIQPAELGDSAVYLCASSLDLGVVQPQHFGDGTRLSIL.

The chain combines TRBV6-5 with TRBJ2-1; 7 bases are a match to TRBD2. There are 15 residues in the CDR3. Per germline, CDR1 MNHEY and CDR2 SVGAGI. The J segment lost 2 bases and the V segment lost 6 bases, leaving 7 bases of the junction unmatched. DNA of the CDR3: TGTGCCAGCAGCTTGCGGGAGATCGCCTACAATGAGCAGTTCTTC. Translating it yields CASSLREIAYNEQFF.

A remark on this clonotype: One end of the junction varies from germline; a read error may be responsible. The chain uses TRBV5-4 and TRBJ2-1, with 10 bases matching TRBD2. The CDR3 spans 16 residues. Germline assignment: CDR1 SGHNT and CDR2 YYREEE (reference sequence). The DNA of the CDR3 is TGTACCAGCAGCGGACTAGCGGCAAGTTCCTACAATGAGCAGTTCTTC. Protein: CTSSGLAASSYNEQFF.

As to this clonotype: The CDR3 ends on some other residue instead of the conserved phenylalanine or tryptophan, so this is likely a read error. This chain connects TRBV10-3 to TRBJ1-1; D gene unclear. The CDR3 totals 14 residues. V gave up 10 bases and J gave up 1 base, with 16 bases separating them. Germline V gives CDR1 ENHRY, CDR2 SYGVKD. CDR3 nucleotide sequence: TGTGCCACTTATGACGCCCGGGGGAACACTGAAGCTTTCCTT. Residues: CATYDARGNTEAFL.